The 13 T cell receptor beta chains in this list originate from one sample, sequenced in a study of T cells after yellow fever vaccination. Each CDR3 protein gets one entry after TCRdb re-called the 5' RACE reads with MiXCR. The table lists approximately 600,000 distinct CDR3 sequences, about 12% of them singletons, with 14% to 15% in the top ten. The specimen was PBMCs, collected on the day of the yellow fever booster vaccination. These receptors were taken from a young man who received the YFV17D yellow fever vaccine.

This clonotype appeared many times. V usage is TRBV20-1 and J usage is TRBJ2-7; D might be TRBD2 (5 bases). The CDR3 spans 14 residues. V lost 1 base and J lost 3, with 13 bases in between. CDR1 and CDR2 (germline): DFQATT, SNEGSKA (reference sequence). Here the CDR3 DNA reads TGCAGTGCTAGAGCCAGGACCCGGGGCTACGAGCAGTACTTC. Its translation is CSARARTRGYEQYF.

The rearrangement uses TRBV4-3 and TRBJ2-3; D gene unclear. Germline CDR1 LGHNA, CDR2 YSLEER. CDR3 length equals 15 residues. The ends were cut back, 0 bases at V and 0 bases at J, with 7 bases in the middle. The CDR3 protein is CASSQDIPSTDTQYF. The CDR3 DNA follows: TGCGCCAGCAGCCAAGACATCCCTAGCACAGATACGCAGTATTTT.

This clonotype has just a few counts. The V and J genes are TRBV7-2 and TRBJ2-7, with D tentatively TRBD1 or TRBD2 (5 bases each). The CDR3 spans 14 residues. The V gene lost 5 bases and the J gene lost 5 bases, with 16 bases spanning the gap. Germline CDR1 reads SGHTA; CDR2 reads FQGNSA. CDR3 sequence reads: CASSPRGMGHEQYF. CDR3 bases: TGTGCCAGCAGCCCCCGGGGTATGGGGCACGAGCAGTACTTC.

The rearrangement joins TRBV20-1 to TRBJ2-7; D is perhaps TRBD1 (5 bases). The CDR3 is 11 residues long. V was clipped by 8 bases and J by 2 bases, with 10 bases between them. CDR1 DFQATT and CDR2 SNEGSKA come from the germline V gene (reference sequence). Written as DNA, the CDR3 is TGCAGTACCCGACAGACCTACGAGCAGTACTTC. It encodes CSTRQTYEQYF.

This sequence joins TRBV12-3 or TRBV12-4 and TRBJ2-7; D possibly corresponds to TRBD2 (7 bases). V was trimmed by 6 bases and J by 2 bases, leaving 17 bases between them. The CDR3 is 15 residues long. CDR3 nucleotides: TGTGCCAGCAGAAGGGAGGGCAGGGGACCCTACGAGCAGTACTTC. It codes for CASRREGRGPYEQYF.

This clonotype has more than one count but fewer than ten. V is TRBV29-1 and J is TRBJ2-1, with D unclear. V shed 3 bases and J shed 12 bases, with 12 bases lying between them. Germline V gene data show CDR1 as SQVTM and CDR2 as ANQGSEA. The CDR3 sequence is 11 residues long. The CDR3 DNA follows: TGCAGCGTTGAGCCTGACGACTTGCAGTTCTTC. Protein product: CSVEPDDLQFF.

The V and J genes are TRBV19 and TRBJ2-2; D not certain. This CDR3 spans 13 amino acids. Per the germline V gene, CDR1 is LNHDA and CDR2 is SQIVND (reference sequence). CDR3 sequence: CASFSRQTGELFF. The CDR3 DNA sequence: TGTGCAAGTTTCTCTCGGCAGACCGGGGAGCTGTTTTTT.

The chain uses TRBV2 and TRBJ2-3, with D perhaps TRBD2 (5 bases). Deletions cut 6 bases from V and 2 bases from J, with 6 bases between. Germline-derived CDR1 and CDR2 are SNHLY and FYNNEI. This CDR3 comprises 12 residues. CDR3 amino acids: CASRTNTDTQYF. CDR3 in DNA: TGTGCCAGCAGGACTAACACAGATACGCAGTATTTT.

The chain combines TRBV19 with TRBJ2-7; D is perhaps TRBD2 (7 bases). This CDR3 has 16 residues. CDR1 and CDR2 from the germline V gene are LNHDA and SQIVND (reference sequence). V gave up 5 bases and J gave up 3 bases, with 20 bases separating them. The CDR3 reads CASSSPGGGSLYEQYF. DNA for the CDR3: TGTGCCAGTAGTTCCCCCGGGGGCGGGAGTCTCTACGAGCAGTACTTC.

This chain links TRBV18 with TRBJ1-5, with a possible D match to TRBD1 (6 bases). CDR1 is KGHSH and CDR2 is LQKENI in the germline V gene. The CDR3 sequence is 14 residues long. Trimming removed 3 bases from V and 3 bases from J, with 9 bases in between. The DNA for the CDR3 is TGTGCCAGCTCACCGAGGACAGACAATCAGCCCCAGCATTTT. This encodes CASSPRTDNQPQHF.

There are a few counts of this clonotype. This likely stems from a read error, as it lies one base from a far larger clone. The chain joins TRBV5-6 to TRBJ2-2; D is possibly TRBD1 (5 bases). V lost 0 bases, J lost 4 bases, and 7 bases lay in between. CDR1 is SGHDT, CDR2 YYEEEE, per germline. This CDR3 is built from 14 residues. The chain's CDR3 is CASSLGQSTGELFF. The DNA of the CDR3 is TGTGCCAGCAGCTTGGGACAGAGCACCGGGGAGCTGTTTTTT. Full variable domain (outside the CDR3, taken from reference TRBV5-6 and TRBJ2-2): DAGVTQSPTHLIKTRGQQVTLRCSPKSGHDTVSWYQQALGQGPQFIFQYYEEEERQRGNFPDRFSGHQFPNYSSELNVNALLLGDSALYLCASSLGQSTGELFFGEGSRLTVL.

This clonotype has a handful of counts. CDR3 sequence reads: CSARSGGADTEAFF. CDR3 in DNA: TGCAGCGCCCGGAGCGGGGGGGCTGACACTGAAGCTTTCTTT. The V gene is TRBV20-1, the J gene TRBJ1-1, with TRBD1 as a possible D gene (6 bases). Germline V gene sequence: CDR1 DFQATT, CDR2 SNEGSKA (reference sequence). This CDR3 is built from 14 residues.

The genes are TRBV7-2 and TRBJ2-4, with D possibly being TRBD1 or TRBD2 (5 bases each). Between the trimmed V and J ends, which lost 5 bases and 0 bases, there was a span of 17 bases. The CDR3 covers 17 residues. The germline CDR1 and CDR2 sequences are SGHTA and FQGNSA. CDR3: CASSPRSGTLAKNIQYF. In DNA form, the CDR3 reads TGTGCCAGCAGCCCCCGGTCCGGGACCCTAGCCAAAAACATTCAGTACTTC.